Following are 9 T cell receptor beta chains from one sample sequenced in a study of PD-L1 blockade in urothelial cancer. Described time point: pretreatment peripheral blood. Sequencing was performed with immunoSEQ multiplex PCR; in TCRdb, only in-frame clones are kept and a portion is missing. Among tens of thousands of clones, around 88% were seen once, and the ten largest hold roughly 14%. Specimen: PBMCs, collected around atezolizumab (anti-PD-L1) treatment. These receptor sequences come from a woman aged 55-75 years with urothelial cancer.

The V gene is TRBV10-3, the J gene TRBJ2-7, with TRBD1 matching 10 bases. Germline trimming cut 6 bases from V and 2 bases from J; bases unmatched to any gene: 4. CDR1 ENHRY and CDR2 SYGVKD come from the germline V gene. CDR3 length: 14 amino acids. The CDR3 DNA sequence: TGTGCCATCAGGGGGGACAGGGGTGCCTACGAGCAGTACTTC. Its protein is CAIRGDRGAYEQYF.

The V call is TRBV15, the J call TRBJ2-7; TRBD1 matches 8 bases. The CDR3 spans 15 residues. In germline, CDR1 is LNHNV, CDR2 YYDKDF (reference sequence). Unmatched junction bases numbered 2, after V lost 0 bases and J lost 1 base. The CDR3 here is CATSRDRDRSYEQYF. CDR3 DNA sequence: TGTGCCACCAGCAGAGATAGGGACAGGTCCTACGAGCAGTACTTC.

V usage is TRBV10-2 and J usage is TRBJ1-2; D is uncertain. Per the germline V gene, CDR1 is WSHSY and CDR2 is SAAADI. This CDR3 is built from 14 residues. Deletions cut 0 bases from V and 2 bases from J, with 7 bases between. CDR3 residues: CASSESGANYGYTF. In nucleotides, the CDR3 is TGCGCCAGCAGTGAGTCGGGAGCCAACTATGGCTACACCTTC.

The chain combines TRBV18 with TRBJ2-1, with 7 bases that match TRBD2. Germline-derived CDR1 and CDR2 are KGHSH and LQKENI. The CDR3 extends over 17 amino acids. V lost 2 bases to trimming and J lost 3 bases; unmatched junction nucleotides: 10. In nucleotides, the CDR3 is TGTGCCAGCTCACCAGGAGGGAGGGAGAGGGACTACAATGAGCAGTTCTTC. Translating gives CASSPGGRERDYNEQFF.

The chain employs TRBV6-5 and TRBJ1-5, with D perhaps matching TRBD1 (6 bases). The germline V gene encodes CDR1 MNHEY and CDR2 SVGAGI. The CDR3 extends over 13 amino acids. Trimming left V 6 bases short and J 7 bases short, with 13 bases between. The CDR3 nucleotides are TGTGCCAGCAGAAAACAGGGAGGGCAGCCCCAGCATTTT. It yields the protein CASRKQGGQPQHF.

The chain recombines TRBV2 with TRBJ2-7; 7 nucleotides match TRBD1. Trimming cost V 7 bases and J 1 base; bases outside gene matches: 4. The CDR3 spans 13 residues. The germline V gene has CDR1 SNHLY and CDR2 FYNNEI. The DNA for the CDR3 is TGTGCCAGCAACCGACAGGGATCCTACGAGCAGTACTTC. Amino acid sequence: CASNRQGSYEQYF.

The chain recombines TRBV7-2 with TRBJ2-7; D possibly corresponds to TRBD2 (5 bases). Germline CDR1 and CDR2: SGHTA and FQGNSA. The CDR3 runs to 15 residues. The germline V and J ends were trimmed by 1 base and 2 bases, with 12 bases remaining between them. The CDR3 nucleotides are TGTGCCAGCAGCTTAGGGCGGGCCCAAACCTACGAGCAGTACTTC. This codes for CASSLGRAQTYEQYF. The full variable domain, its missing parts supplied by reference TRBV7-2 and TRBJ2-7, is GAGVSQSPSNKVTEKGKDVELRCDPISGHTALYWYRQSLGQGLEFLIYFQGNSAPDKSGLPSDRFSAERTGGSVSTLTIQRTQQEDSAVYLCASSLGRAQTYEQYFGPGTRLTVT.

This chain uses TRBV7-2 with TRBJ2-5, with TRBD2 identical over 8 bases. CDR1 and CDR2 (germline): SGHTA, FQGNSA. CDR3 length equals 16 residues. V gave up 3 bases and J gave up 3 bases; unmatched junction bases: 9. The CDR3 is CASSLPSAGEEETQYF. The CDR3 coding sequence is TGTGCCAGCAGCTTGCCCTCAGCGGGGGAGGAAGAGACCCAGTACTTC.

The J gene is TRBJ2-7, the V gene TRBV7-9, with 7 bases identical to TRBD1. Germline-derived CDR1 and CDR2 are SEHNR and FQNEAQ (reference sequence). The junction had 8 bases not matched to a gene; V was cut back by 8 bases and J by 4 bases. The CDR3 runs to 13 residues. CDR3 sequence reads: CASSPDRPYEQYF. The CDR3 DNA sequence: TGTGCCAGCTCCCCGGACAGGCCATACGAGCAGTACTTC.